The clone carrying this T cell receptor beta chain was counted a few times. Its cognate antigen is unknown. CDR1 and CDR2 (germline): SQVTM, ANQGSEA. Trimming took off 4 bases at V and 3 bases at J, with 16 bases between the two ends. This CDR3 has 14 residues. This sample is drawn from a study of post-analysis software for immune sequencing data. Whole-study context: Relapsing-remitting, secondary progressive and progressive-relapsing courses of multiple sclerosis were included. Findings of the study overall: Significantly decreased normalized Chao1 diversity was recorded for multiple sclerosis patients relative to controls. Compared with controls, patients had more of 4 to 6 TRBV segments, including TRBV5-6, TRBV5-1 and TRBV20-1.

TCR beta libraries were prepared from cDNA with unique molecular identifiers. TCRdb re-called the PCR reads through MiXCR, storing one row per CDR3 protein. The table lists some 890,000 distinct CDR3 sequences, roughly 50% of them singletons. The source is a girl aged 10 to 17 with multiple sclerosis. Sequenced material: blood. The chain joins TRBV29-1 to TRBJ2-7; perhaps D is TRBD1 or TRBD2 (5 bases each). The CDR3 is CSVVPGRGYYEQYF. CDR3 sequence (DNA): TGCAGCGTTGTCCCGGGACGCGGGTACTACGAGCAGTACTTC.